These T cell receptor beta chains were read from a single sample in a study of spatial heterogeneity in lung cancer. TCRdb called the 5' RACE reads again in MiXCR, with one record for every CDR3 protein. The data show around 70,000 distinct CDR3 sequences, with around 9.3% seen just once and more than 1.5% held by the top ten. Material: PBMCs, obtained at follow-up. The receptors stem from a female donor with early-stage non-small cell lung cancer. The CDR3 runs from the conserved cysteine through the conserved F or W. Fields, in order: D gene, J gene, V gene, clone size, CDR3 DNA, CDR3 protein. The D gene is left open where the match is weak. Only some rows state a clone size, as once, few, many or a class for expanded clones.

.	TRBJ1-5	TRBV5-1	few	TGCGCCAGCAGCTTAGTGTCAGGTAGCAATCAGCCCCAGCATTTT	CASSLVSGSNQPQHF
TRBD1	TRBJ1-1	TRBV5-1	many	TGCGCCAGCAGCTTCGAAGGAGGGGACAGTGAGACTGAAGCTTTCTTT	CASSFEGGDSETEAFF
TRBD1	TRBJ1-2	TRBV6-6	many	TGTGCCAGCAGCATGACAGGGGGGGACTATGGCTACACCTTC	CASSMTGGDYGYTF
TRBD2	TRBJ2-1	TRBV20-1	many	TGCAGTGCGCCGCATCCCACTAGCGGGAGGGCCGATGAGCAGTTCTTC	CSAPHPTSGRADEQFF
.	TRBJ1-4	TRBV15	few	TGTGCCACCAGCAGAGCGGGGAAAAAACTGTTTTTT	CATSRAGKKLFF
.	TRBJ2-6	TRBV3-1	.	TGTGCCAGCAGCCAGGCGGGGCGAGCTGGGGCCAACGTCCTGACTTTC	CASSQAGRAGANVLTF
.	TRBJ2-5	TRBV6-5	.	TGTGCCAGCAGTTACTTTTGGAGGGGGTCCGCCGACAGGAGAGAGACCCAGTACTTC	CASSYFWRGSADRRETQYF
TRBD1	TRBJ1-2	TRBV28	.	TGTGCCAGCAGCCCAGGACAGGGGTCGAGCGGCTACACCTTC	CASSPGQGSSGYTF
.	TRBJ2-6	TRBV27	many	TGTGCCAGCAGTTTATTGGATCTGTCTGGGGCCAACGTCCTGACTTTC	CASSLLDLSGANVLTF
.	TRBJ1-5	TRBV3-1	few	TGTGCCAGCAGCCAAGGGCAGGGGCCTTATCAGCCCCAGCATTTT	CASSQGQGPYQPQHF
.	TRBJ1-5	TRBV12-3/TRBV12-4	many	TGTGCCAGCAGTTTGGTTGAAAATCAGCCCCAGCATTTT	CASSLVENQPQHF
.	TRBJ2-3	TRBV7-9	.	TGTGCCAGCAGCTTAGCGGGGGGATACACAGATACGCAGTATTTT	CASSLAGGYTDTQYF
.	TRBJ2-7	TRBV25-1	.	TGTGCCAGCAGTCAGGAGGATCTCTACGAGCAGTACTTC	CASSQEDLYEQYF
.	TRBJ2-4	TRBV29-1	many	TGCAGCGTTGGAGTACAGAGTAAAAACATTCAGTACTTC	CSVGVQSKNIQYF
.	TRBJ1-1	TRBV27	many	TGTGCCAGCAGTTCCCCGGGAGCCCACACTGAAGCTTTCTTT	CASSSPGAHTEAFF
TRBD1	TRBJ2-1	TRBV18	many	TGTGCCAGCTCACTCACCTCTGACAGGGGAAACTACAATGAGCAGTTCTTC	CASSLTSDRGNYNEQFF
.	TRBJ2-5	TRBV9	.	TGTGCCAGCAGCGTAGATGCGCGGATCCAAGAGACCCAGTACTTC	CASSVDARIQETQYF
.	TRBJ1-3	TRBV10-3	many	TGTGCCAGTACAAGCAGCTCTGGAAACACCATATATTTT	CASTSSSGNTIYF
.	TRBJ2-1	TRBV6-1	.	TGTGCCAGCAACCCCGGACTCAGCTACAATGAGCAGTTCTTC	CASNPGLSYNEQFF
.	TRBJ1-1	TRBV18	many	TGTGCCAGCTCACCACAACGGGTGGCAGGTAACACTGAAGCTTTCTTT	CASSPQRVAGNTEAFF
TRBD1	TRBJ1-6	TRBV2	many	TGTGCCAGCAGTGCAGGGGGCCTTTCACCCCTCCACTTT	CASSAGGLSPLHF
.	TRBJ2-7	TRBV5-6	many	TGTGCCAGCAGCCCGGACCAGGGATCCGCTAGCTACGAGCAGTACTTC	CASSPDQGSASYEQYF
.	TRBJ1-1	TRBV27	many	TGTGCCAGCAGTTTCAGGGGACTCGGGAACACTGAAGCTTTCTTT	CASSFRGLGNTEAFF
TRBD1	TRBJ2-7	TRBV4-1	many	TGCGCCAGCAGCCAAGGACAGGGACCAACCTACGAGCAGTACTTC	CASSQGQGPTYEQYF
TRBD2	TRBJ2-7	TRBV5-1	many	TGCGCCAGCAGCCCCCGTCCCAGCGGGAGGGTCTACGAGCAGTACTTC	CASSPRPSGRVYEQYF
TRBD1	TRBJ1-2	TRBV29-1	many	TGCAGCGTGGCACCGACAGGGGATGGCTACACCTTC	CSVAPTGDGYTF
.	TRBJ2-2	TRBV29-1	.	TGCAGCGTTGTTCGAGGGCCTGTCGGGGAGCTGTTTTTT	CSVVRGPVGELFF
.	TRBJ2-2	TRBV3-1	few	TGTGCCAGCAGCCCGACAGCGATAAACACCGGGGAGCTGTTTTTT	CASSPTAINTGELFF
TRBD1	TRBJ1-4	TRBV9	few	TGTGCCAGCAGCCAGGGGGGAAACGAAAAACTGTTTTTT	CASSQGGNEKLFF
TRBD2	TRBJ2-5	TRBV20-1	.	TGCAGTGCTCGGACTAGCGGGAGTACCAAGACCCAGTACTTC	CSARTSGSTKTQYF
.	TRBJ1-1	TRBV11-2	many	TGTGCCAGCAGCTTAGTCTCGAGTACTGAAGCTTTCTTT	CASSLVSSTEAFF
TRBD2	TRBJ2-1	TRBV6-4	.	TGTGCCAACAGTCCGGCGGGAGGCGGTGAGCAGTTCTTC	CANSPAGGGEQFF
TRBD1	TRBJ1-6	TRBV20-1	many	TGCAGTGCCGGGACAGCTAATTCACCCCTCCACTTT	CSAGTANSPLHF
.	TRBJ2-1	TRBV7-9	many	TGTGCCAGCAGCTTAGCCGGGACAAGAGACAATGAGCAGTTCTTC	CASSLAGTRDNEQFF
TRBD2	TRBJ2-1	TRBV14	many	TGTGCCAGCAGCCCCAGTCTAGCGGGAGGGATGGCGTTCTTC	CASSPSLAGGMAFF
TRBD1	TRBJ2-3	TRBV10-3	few	TGTGCCATCAGTCCGACAGGGGACGGCACAGATACGCAGTATTTT	CAISPTGDGTDTQYF
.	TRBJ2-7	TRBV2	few	TGTGCCAGCAGTGAAGCCGGGACTTGGGTTGGGGAGCAGTACTTC	CASSEAGTWVGEQYF
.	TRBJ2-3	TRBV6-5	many	TGTGCCAGCAGTTACTCGGGGCTCCTGACTAGCACAGATACGCAGTATTTT	CASSYSGLLTSTDTQYF
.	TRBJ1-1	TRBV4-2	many	TGTGCCAGCAGCCAACCTCATTTGACAGTGAACACTGAAGCTTTCTTT	CASSQPHLTVNTEAFF
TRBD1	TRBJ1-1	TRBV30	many	TGTGCCTGGAGTGTAGGCAGGGGGATTTCTGAAGCTTTCTTT	CAWSVGRGISEAFF
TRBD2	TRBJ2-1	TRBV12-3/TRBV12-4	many	TGTGCCAGCAGTCCTTTGCGGGGGGCCTACAATGAGCAGTTCTTC	CASSPLRGAYNEQFF
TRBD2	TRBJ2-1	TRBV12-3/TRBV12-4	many	TGTGCCAGCAGTTTAAGCGGGAGGTACAATGAGCAGTTCTTC	CASSLSGRYNEQFF
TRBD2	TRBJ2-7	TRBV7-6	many	TGTGTCAGCAGCTTAGGGACTAGCGGGTCCTACGAGCAGTACTTC	CVSSLGTSGSYEQYF
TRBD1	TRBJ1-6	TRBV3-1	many	TGTGCCAGCAGCCAAGGCCCCGGACAGGGTAACTCACCCCTCCACTTT	CASSQGPGQGNSPLHF
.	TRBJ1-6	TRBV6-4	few	TGTGCCAGCAGTGACTCGACCGGGTACGATTCACCCCTCCACTTT	CASSDSTGYDSPLHF
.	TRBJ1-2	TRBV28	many	TGTGCCAGCAGTTTCTCTGTGGGCGGCTACACCTTC	CASSFSVGGYTF
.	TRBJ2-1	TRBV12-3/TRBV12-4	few	TGTGCCAGCAGTTTAAGGGCGGGCCGCAACAATGAGCAGTTCTTC	CASSLRAGRNNEQFF
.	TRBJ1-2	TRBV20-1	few	TGCAGTGCTAGAGTCTTGACCTATGGCTACACCTTC	CSARVLTYGYTF
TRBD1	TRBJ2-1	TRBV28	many	TGTGCCAGCAGTTCAGGGGGCTGGACCTCCTACAATGAGCAGTTCTTC	CASSSGGWTSYNEQFF